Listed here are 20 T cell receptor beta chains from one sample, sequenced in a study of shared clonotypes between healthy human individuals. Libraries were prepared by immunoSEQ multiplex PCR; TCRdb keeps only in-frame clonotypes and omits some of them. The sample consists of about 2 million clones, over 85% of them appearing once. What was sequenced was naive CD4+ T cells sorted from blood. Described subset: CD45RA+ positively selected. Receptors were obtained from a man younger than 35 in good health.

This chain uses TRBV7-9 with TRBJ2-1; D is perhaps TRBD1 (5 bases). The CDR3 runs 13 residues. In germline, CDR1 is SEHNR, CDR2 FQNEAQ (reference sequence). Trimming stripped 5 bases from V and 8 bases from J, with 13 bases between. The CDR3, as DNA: TGTGCCAGCAGCCCCCAGGGCAGGGATGAGCAGTTCTTC. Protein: CASSPQGRDEQFF.

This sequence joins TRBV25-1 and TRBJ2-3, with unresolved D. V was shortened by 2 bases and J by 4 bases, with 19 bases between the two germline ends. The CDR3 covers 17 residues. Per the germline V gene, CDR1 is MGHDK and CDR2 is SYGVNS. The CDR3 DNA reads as TGTGCCAGCAGTGAACTTGGTGGGGTTAGGTGGGCAGATACGCAGTATTTT. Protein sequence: CASSELGGVRWADTQYF.

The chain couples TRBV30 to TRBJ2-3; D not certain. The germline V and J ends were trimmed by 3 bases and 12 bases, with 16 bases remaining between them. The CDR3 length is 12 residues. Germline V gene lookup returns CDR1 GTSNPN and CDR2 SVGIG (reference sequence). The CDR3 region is CAWSPGRSFQYF. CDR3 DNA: TGTGCCTGGAGCCCGGGTCGGTCCTTTCAGTATTTT.

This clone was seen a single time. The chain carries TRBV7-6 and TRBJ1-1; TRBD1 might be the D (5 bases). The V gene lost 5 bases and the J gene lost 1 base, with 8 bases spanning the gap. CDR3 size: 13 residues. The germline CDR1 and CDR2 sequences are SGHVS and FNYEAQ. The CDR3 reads CASSATENTEAFF. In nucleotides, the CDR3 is TGTGCCAGCAGCGCGACAGAGAACACTGAAGCTTTCTTT.

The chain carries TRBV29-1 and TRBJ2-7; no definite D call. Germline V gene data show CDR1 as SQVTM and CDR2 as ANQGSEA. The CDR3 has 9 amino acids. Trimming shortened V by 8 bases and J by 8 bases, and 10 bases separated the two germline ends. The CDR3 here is CSPIGKQYF. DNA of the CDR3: TGCAGCCCGATCGGCAAGCAGTACTTC.

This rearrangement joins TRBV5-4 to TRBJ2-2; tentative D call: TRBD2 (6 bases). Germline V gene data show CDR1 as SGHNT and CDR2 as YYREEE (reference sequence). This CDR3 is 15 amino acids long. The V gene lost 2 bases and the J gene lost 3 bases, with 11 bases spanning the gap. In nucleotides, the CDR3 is TGTGCCAGCAGCTTCGGCCTAGCGTACACCGGGGAGCTGTTTTTT. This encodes CASSFGLAYTGELFF.

The CDR3 loop reads CASMKTGGNQPQHF. In DNA, the CDR3 is TGTGCCAGCATGAAGACAGGGGGCAATCAGCCCCAGCATTTT. This chain uses TRBV2 with TRBJ1-5; 8 bases map to TRBD1. Germline CDR1 reads SNHLY; CDR2 reads FYNNEI. The junction had 4 bases not matched to a gene; V was cut back by 7 bases and J by 2 bases. This CDR3 is 14 amino acids long.

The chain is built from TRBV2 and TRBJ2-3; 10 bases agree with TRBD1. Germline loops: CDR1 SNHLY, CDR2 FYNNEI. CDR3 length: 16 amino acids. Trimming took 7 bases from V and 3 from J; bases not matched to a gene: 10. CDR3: CASNRQGATKTDTQYF. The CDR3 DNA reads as TGTGCCAGCAATAGACAGGGGGCGACGAAGACAGATACGCAGTATTTT.

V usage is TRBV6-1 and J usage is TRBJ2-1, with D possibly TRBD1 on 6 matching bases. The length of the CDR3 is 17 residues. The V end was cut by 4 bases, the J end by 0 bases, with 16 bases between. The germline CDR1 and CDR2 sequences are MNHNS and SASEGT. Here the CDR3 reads CASSASGARGSYNEQFF. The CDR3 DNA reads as TGTGCCAGCAGTGCTTCAGGGGCGCGCGGCTCCTACAATGAGCAGTTCTTC.

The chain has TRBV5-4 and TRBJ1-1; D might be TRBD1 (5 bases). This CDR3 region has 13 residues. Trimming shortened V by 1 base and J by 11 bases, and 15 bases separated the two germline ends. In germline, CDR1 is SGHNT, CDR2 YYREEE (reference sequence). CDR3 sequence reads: CASSLLGGSGAFF. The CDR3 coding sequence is TGTGCCAGCAGCTTGCTGGGGGGATCTGGGGCTTTCTTT.

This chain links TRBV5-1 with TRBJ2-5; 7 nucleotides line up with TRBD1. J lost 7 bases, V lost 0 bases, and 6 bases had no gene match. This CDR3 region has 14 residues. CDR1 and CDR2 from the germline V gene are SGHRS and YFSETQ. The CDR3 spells CASSLAAPGGTQYF. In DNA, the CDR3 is TGCGCCAGCAGCTTGGCGGCCCCAGGGGGGACCCAGTACTTC.

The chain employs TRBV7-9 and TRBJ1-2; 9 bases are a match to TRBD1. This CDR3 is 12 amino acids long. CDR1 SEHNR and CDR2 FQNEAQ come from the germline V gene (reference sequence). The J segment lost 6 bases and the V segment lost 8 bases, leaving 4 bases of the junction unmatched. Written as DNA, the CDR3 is TGTGCCAGCCGGGACAGGGTTCATGGCTACACCTTC. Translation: CASRDRVHGYTF.

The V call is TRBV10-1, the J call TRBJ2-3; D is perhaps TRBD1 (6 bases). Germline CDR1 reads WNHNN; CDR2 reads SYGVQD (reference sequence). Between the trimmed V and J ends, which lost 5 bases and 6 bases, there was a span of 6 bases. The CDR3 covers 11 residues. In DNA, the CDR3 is TGCGCCAGCAGTAGGGGGGATACGCAGTATTTT. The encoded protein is CASSRGDTQYF.

This CDR3 reads CASSEAGFFEQFF. CDR3 in DNA: TGTGCCAGCAGTGAAGCGGGGTTCTTCGAGCAGTTCTTC. J is TRBJ2-1 and V is TRBV2; D remains unclear. The CDR3 has 13 residues. The V gene lost 0 bases and the J gene lost 10 bases, with 10 bases spanning the gap. Germline assignment: CDR1 SNHLY and CDR2 FYNNEI.

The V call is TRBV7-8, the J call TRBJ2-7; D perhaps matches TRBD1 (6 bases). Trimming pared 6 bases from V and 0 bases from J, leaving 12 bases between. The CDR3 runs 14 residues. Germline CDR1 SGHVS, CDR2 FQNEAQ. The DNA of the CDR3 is TGTGCCAGCAGTCCCCGGGACAACTCCTACGAGCAGTACTTC. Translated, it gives CASSPRDNSYEQYF.

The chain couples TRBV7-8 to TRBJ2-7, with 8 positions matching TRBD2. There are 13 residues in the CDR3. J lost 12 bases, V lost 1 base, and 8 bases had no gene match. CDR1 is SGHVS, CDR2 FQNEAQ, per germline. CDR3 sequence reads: CASSLVRTSRVYF. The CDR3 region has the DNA TGTGCCAGCAGCTTAGTGCGGACTAGCCGGGTGTACTTC.

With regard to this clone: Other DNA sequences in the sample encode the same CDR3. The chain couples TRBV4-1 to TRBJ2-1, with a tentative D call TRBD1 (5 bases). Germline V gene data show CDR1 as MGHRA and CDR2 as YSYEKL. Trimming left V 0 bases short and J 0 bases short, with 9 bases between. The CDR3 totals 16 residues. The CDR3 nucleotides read TGCGCCAGCAGCCAAGATGGGGCGAGCTCCTACAATGAGCAGTTCTTC. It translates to CASSQDGASSYNEQFF.

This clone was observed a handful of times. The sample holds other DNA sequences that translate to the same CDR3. This CDR3 reads CASSFDRNYGYTF. CDR3 nucleotide sequence: TGTGCCAGCAGTTTCGACAGGAACTATGGCTACACCTTC. This rearrangement joins TRBV27 to TRBJ1-2, with a weak D call TRBD1 (6 bases). CDR1 and CDR2 from the germline V gene are MNHEY and SMNVEV (reference sequence). This CDR3 has 13 amino acids. Trimming removed 3 bases from V and 2 bases from J, with 7 bases in between.

CDR3 amino acids: CASSSSGGAADTQYF. Written as DNA, the CDR3 is TGCGCCAGCAGCTCCTCAGGGGGCGCGGCAGATACGCAGTATTTT. V is TRBV5-1 and J is TRBJ2-3, with 8 bases aligning to TRBD1. The CDR3 covers 15 residues. Trimming removed 3 bases from V and 4 bases from J; junction bases left unmatched: 7. Germline V gives CDR1 SGHRS, CDR2 YFSETQ.

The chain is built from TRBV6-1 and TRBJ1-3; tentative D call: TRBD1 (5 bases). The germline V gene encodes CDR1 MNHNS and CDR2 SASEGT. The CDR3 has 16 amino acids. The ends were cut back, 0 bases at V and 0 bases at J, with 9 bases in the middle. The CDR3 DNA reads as TGTGCCAGCAGTGAAGCCGGGGGAAACTCTGGAAACACCATATATTTT. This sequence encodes CASSEAGGNSGNTIYF.